This entry lists 13 T cell receptor beta chains sequenced from one sample in a study of blood T cells in healthy people across ages. Alongside a J-beta primer mix, a sample-barcoded 5' primer served in a second PCR lasting about 7 to 11 cycles. TCRdb reprocessed the 5' RACE reads via MiXCR and lists one record per CDR3 protein. The table has fewer than 2 million distinct CDR3 sequences, about two fifths seen once. Sequenced: blood. These receptors originate from a human donor in good health.

This clonotype has only a few counts. This chain links TRBV5-1 with TRBJ2-1; 7 positions match TRBD2. Looked up from germline, CDR1 is SGHRS and CDR2 is YFSETQ. This CDR3 has 15 residues. Trimming at V came to 3 bases and at J to 8 bases, leaving 11 bases not matched to a gene. CDR3 in amino acids: CASSWTRLSADEQFF. The CDR3, as DNA: TGCGCCAGCAGCTGGACTAGACTTTCGGCCGATGAGCAGTTCTTC. The full variable domain, rest sourced from reference TRBV5-1 and TRBJ2-1, is KAGVTQTPRYLIKTRGQQVTLSCSPISGHRSVSWYQQTPGQGLQFLFEYFSETQRNKGNFPGRFSGRQFSNSRSEMNVSTLELGDSALYLCASSWTRLSADEQFFGPGTRLTVL.

The V gene is TRBV20-1, the J gene TRBJ2-7; 7 bases line up with TRBD2. Losses at the gene ends were 5 bases for V and 3 bases for J; bases not matched to a gene: 13. Germline V CDR1 and CDR2: DFQATT, SNEGSKA (reference sequence). This CDR3 is built from 15 residues. As DNA, the CDR3 is TGCAGTGCTCCCCCCCGGGGGGACTCGTTCTACGAGCAGTACTTC. Translated: CSAPPRGDSFYEQYF.

The rearrangement links TRBV11-2 to TRBJ2-5, with 11 bases that match TRBD2. The CDR3 contains 19 residues. Germline loops: CDR1 SGHAT, CDR2 FQNNGV. With V trimmed by 1 base and J by 0 bases, 10 bases remained unmatched. CDR3 sequence (DNA): TGTGCCAGCAGCTTAGGAGAGGGGGGACTAGCGGAGTACCAAGAGACCCAGTACTTC. Translation: CASSLGEGGLAEYQETQYF.

This clonotype has only a few counts. The chain couples TRBV25-1 to TRBJ2-6, with TRBD1 matching over 7 bases. The CDR3 contains 18 residues. The junction had 11 bases not matched to a gene; V was cut back by 4 bases and J by 2 bases. Per germline, CDR1 MGHDK and CDR2 SYGVNS. CDR3 in DNA: TGTGCCAGCAGTGGAACGACAGGGATGTCGGCTGGGGCCAACGTCCTGACTTTC. As protein: CASSGTTGMSAGANVLTF.

The chain recombines TRBV7-2 with TRBJ1-2; 9 positions match TRBD1. The CDR3 sequence is 18 residues long. CDR1 and CDR2 from the germline V gene are SGHTA and FQGNSA. The trim removed 1 base at V and 6 bases at J, leaving 15 bases unmatched. The CDR3, as DNA: TGTGCCAGCAGCTTAGATCCTAATTATGGGACAGGGTTTGATGGCTACACCTTC. It encodes CASSLDPNYGTGFDGYTF. Complete variable domain (other parts from reference TRBV7-2 and TRBJ1-2): GAGVSQSPSNKVTEKGKDVELRCDPISGHTALYWYRQSLGQGLEFLIYFQGNSAPDKSGLPSDRFSAERTGGSVSTLTIQRTQQEDSAVYLCASSLDPNYGTGFDGYTFGSGTRLTVV.

The rearrangement uses TRBV24-1 and TRBJ1-5, with D unresolved. Trimming left V 5 bases short and J 1 base short, with 5 bases between. Germline V gene sequence: CDR1 KGHDR, CDR2 SFDVKD. The CDR3 length is 13 residues. The CDR3 here is CATSVRSNQPQHF. CDR3 DNA: TGTGCCACCAGTGTTCGGAGCAATCAGCCCCAGCATTTT.

The chain carries TRBV7-9 and TRBJ1-3; D is undetermined. Per germline, CDR1 SEHNR and CDR2 FQNEAQ (reference sequence). Trimming cost V 8 bases and J 4 bases, with 24 bases left between them. CDR3 length: 17 amino acids. CDR3 sequence (DNA): TGTGCCAGCGCTAAGGAGTGGAGGGCTTTGAACGGAAACACCATATATTTT. Protein sequence: CASAKEWRALNGNTIYF. The variable domain in full, completed from reference TRBV7-9 and TRBJ1-3, reads DTGVSQNPRHKITKRGQNVTFRCDPISEHNRLYWYRQTLGQGPEFLTYFQNEAQLEKSRLLSDRFSAERPKGSFSTLEIQRTEQGDSAMYLCASAKEWRALNGNTIYFGEGSWLTVV.

This clonotype was counted only a few times. This rearrangement joins TRBV27 to TRBJ2-7, with 10 bases matching TRBD1. Germline V gene sequence: CDR1 MNHEY, CDR2 SMNVEV (reference sequence). The CDR3 runs 12 residues. V gave up 10 bases and J gave up 2 bases; unmatched junction bases: 2. CDR3 nucleotides: TGTGCCACCGGACAGGGGGCCTACGAGCAGTACTTC. Its protein product is CATGQGAYEQYF.

With respect to this clonotype: One end of the junction varies from germline; a read error may be responsible. The rearrangement uses TRBV5-1 and TRBJ2-3; 7 bases are a match to TRBD1. This CDR3 is built from 12 residues. The V gene's germline CDR1 is SGHRS and CDR2 YFSETQ. This CDR3 is CASSAQGDMQYF. The CDR3 region has the DNA TGCGCCAGCAGCGCCCAGGGGGATATGCAGTATTTT.

The chain recombines TRBV5-1 with TRBJ2-2; perhaps D is TRBD1 or TRBD2 (5 bases each). CDR1 and CDR2 from the germline V gene are SGHRS and YFSETQ. This CDR3 is built from 17 residues. Between the trimmed V and J ends, which lost 1 base and 5 bases, there was a span of 18 bases. Here the CDR3 DNA reads TGCGCCAGCAGCTTGTCTGCGTCCGGGGCATGGACCGGGGAGCTGTTTTTT. It is translated as CASSLSASGAWTGELFF.

This sequence joins TRBV20-1 and TRBJ1-1; tentative D call: TRBD1 (6 bases). The CDR3 runs 14 residues. Trimming removed 2 bases from V and 3 bases from J, with 13 bases in between. Germline V gives CDR1 DFQATT, CDR2 SNEGSKA (reference sequence). Here the CDR3 reads CSARPRTAHTEAFF. In nucleotides, the CDR3 is TGCAGTGCTAGACCCCGGACAGCACACACTGAAGCTTTCTTT.

In this sample, this clonotype turned up a few times. This sequence joins TRBV6-2 or TRBV6-3 and TRBJ1-2; weak D call: TRBD1 (5 bases). Deletions cut 4 bases from V and 0 bases from J, with 9 bases between. Per germline, CDR1 MNHEY and CDR2 SVGEGT. The CDR3 consists of 14 residues. Here the CDR3 reads CASSSRGSNYGYTF. The CDR3 DNA sequence: TGTGCCAGCAGTTCTAGGGGATCTAACTATGGCTACACCTTC.

A remark on this clonotype: Sequence at one end of the junction differs from germline and may be a read error. The chain is built from TRBV2 and TRBJ2-1, with D tentatively TRBD1 (6 bases). CDR1 and CDR2 from the germline V gene are SNHLY and FYNNEI. The CDR3 covers 13 residues. The CDR3 DNA sequence: TGTGCCAGCAGCGGACAGACGGCCAATGAACAGTTCTTC. It codes for CASSGQTANEQFF.